The clone carrying this T cell receptor (beta chain) showed up just once. Although they were nominally healthy when sampled, donors likely had unrecorded immune exposures. With 4 bases removed from V and 4 bases from J, the gap between germline ends came to 7 bases. CDR1 is GTSNPN, CDR2 SVGIG, per germline (reference sequence). The length of the CDR3 is 11 residues. This sample is drawn from a study of cytomegalovirus exposure and HLA in healthy donors. The primer mix had 60 Vbeta and 13 Jbeta primers. Sequencing was performed with immunoSEQ multiplex PCR; in TCRdb, only in-frame clones are kept and a portion is missing. The profile shows roughly 140,000 clones, 80% to 90% of them singletons.

Sequenced material: PBMCs. This receptor was taken from a boy between 2 and 15 years old in good health and CMV-seronegative. The chain carries TRBV30 and TRBJ1-2; possible D gene TRBD1, 5 bases. The CDR3 DNA reads TGTGCCTGGATGGGGGGCTATGGCTACACCTTC. This codes for CAWMGGYGYTF.